These T cell receptor beta chains were read from a single sample in a study of T cell responses to AZD1222 COVID-19 vaccine. Clones were sequenced by immunoSEQ multiplex PCR, and TCRdb holds only the in-frame ones, with some missing. The repertoire holds more than 70,000 clones, with approximately 90% as singletons. Sequencing was performed on peripheral blood, taken 28 days after the second AZD1222 dose. The receptors were sampled from an adult who received the AZD1222 COVID-19 vaccine. Each CDR3 is given with its conserved first and last residue. Fields, in order: D gene, J gene, clone size, V gene, CDR3 protein, CDR3 DNA. The D gene is left open where the match is weak. Clone size is stated in some rows and not others, as once, few, many or a class when expanded.

NA TRBJ2-7 NA TRBV9 CASSPLADPTDEQYF TGTGCCAGCAGCCCATTAGCGGACCCCACCGACGAGCAGTACTTC
TRBD1 TRBJ1-1 NA TRBV20-1 CSASPRDRENTEAFF TGCAGTGCTAGTCCCCGGGACAGGGAGAACACTGAAGCTTTCTTT
NA TRBJ2-6 NA TRBV6-5 CASSFQGTYGANVLTF TGTGCCAGCAGTTTCCAGGGTACATACGGGGCCAACGTCCTGACTTTC
NA TRBJ2-1 NA TRBV21-1 CASSNFASFYPYNEQFF TGTGCCAGCAGCAATTTCGCTAGCTTCTACCCCTACAATGAGCAGTTCTTC
NA TRBJ2-7 NA TRBV6-1 CASSDRAYEQYF TGTGCCAGCAGTGATCGGGCCTACGAGCAGTACTTC
TRBD2 TRBJ2-1 NA TRBV28 CASRPDRGEVRYNEQFF TGTGCCAGCAGACCGGATCGGGGGGAGGTCAGGTACAATGAGCAGTTCTTC
NA TRBJ1-6 NA TRBV28 CASSLSQQGSPLHF TGTGCCAGCAGTTTGTCCCAGCAGGGTTCACCCCTCCACTTT
NA TRBJ2-1 NA TRBV11-3 CASSADPAGDEQFF TGTGCCAGCAGCGCGGACCCGGCTGGGGATGAGCAGTTCTTC
NA TRBJ2-1 NA TRBV27 CASSQGLNEQFF TGTGCCAGCAGTCAGGGACTGAATGAGCAGTTCTTC
TRBD1 TRBJ1-2 NA TRBV18 CASSPGTGGSNYGYTF TGTGCCAGCTCACCCGGGACAGGGGGATCTAACTATGGCTACACCTTC
NA TRBJ2-3 NA TRBV15 CATRIVHTDTQYF TGTGCCACCCGTATTGTTCACACAGATACGCAGTATTTT
NA TRBJ2-1 NA TRBV19 CASLPTAGSYNEQFF TGTGCCAGCCTCCCCACCGCGGGCTCCTACAATGAGCAGTTCTTC
NA TRBJ1-2 NA TRBV30 CASLEAGDYGYTF TGTGCCTCCCTTGAGGCGGGTGACTATGGCTACACCTTC
NA TRBJ2-4 NA TRBV3-1/TRBV3-2 CASSQELGIQYF TGTGCCAGCAGCCAAGAGTTGGGCATTCAGTACTTC
TRBD1 TRBJ1-6 NA TRBV28 CASSLGTGYSYNSPLHF TGTGCCAGCAGTTTAGGGACAGGGTACTCCTATAATTCACCCCTCCACTTT
NA TRBJ1-2 NA TRBV28 CASSFRGLKWSNYGYTF TGTGCCAGCAGTTTCAGAGGACTCAAGTGGTCTAACTATGGCTACACCTTC
NA TRBJ1-1 once TRBV18 CASSLGQSTEAFF TGTGCCAGCTCACTTGGACAGTCCACTGAAGCTTTCTTT
NA TRBJ2-2 NA TRBV15 CATSREGTGYELFF TGTGCCACCAGCAGAGAGGGGACGGGTTACGAGCTGTTTTTT
TRBD1 TRBJ2-7 NA TRBV5-6 CASSLRDSPIHEQYF TGTGCCAGCAGCCTACGGGACAGCCCTATCCACGAGCAGTACTTC
NA TRBJ1-2 NA TRBV29-1 CSVEGHRVDYGYTF TGCAGCGTTGAAGGGCACAGGGTGGACTATGGCTACACCTTC
NA TRBJ1-1 few TRBV6-1 CASSEVGGTEAFF TGTGCCAGCAGTGAAGTAGGAGGCACTGAAGCTTTCTTT
TRBD1 TRBJ2-6 NA TRBV29-1 CSVGNRGVTSGANVLTF TGCAGCGTTGGGAACAGGGGGGTAACCTCTGGGGCCAACGTCCTGACTTTC
NA TRBJ1-1 medium-sized TRBV6-5 CASSQLWGYTEAFF TGTGCCAGCAGCCAACTGTGGGGTTACACTGAAGCTTTCTTT
NA TRBJ2-1 NA TRBV24-1 CATSSGSSYNEQFF TGTGCCACCAGTAGCGGTAGCTCCTACAATGAGCAGTTCTTC
NA TRBJ1-6 NA TRBV27 CASSPTLNSPLHF TGTGCCAGCAGTCCAACACTTAATTCACCCCTCCACTTT
TRBD1 TRBJ1-6 NA TRBV6-5 CASRTGVNSPLHF TGTGCCAGCCGAACAGGGGTTAATTCACCCCTCCACTTT
NA TRBJ1-2 NA TRBV27 CASSLGGYGGYTF TGTGCCAGCAGTTTAGGGGGATACGGCGGCTACACCTTC
NA TRBJ2-2 NA TRBV6-5 CASFFFGGDTGELFF TGTGCCAGCTTCTTTTTCGGCGGAGACACCGGGGAGCTGTTTTTT
TRBD2 TRBJ2-5 NA TRBV5-4 CASSPTGGAGVEETQYF TGTGCCAGCAGCCCAACCGGGGGAGCGGGAGTCGAAGAGACCCAGTACTTC
NA TRBJ2-5 NA TRBV5-4 CASYTVQETQYF TGTGCCAGCTATACGGTCCAAGAGACCCAGTACTTC
NA TRBJ2-7 NA TRBV13 CASSLQGQGAYEQYF TGTGCCAGCAGCTTACAGGGCCAGGGAGCATACGAGCAGTACTTC
NA TRBJ1-5 NA TRBV6-5 CASTLFQGNQPQHF TGTGCCAGCACCCTCTTTCAGGGCAATCAGCCCCAGCATTTT
NA TRBJ1-2 NA TRBV6-4 CASSETPTNYGYTF TGTGCCAGCAGTGAAACGCCCACTAACTATGGCTACACCTTC
NA TRBJ2-3 once TRBV5-1 CASSFDGITISDTQYF TGCGCCAGCAGCTTTGACGGGATTACCATCAGTGATACGCAGTATTTT
TRBD2 TRBJ2-3 NA TRBV7-3 CASRVGLAGTTSTDTQYF TGTGCCAGCAGGGTTGGACTAGCGGGAACAACTAGCACAGATACGCAGTATTTT
NA TRBJ1-2 NA TRBV19 CASSILDRRRDGYTF TGTGCCAGTAGTATCTTAGACAGGCGACGGGATGGCTACACCTTC
TRBD1 TRBJ1-1 NA TRBV7-9 CASSFRGQGTEAFF TGTGCCAGCAGCTTCAGGGGGCAGGGGACTGAAGCTTTCTTT
NA TRBJ1-1 NA TRBV7-9 CASSSRALNTEAFF TGTGCCAGCAGCTCCAGGGCTTTGAACACTGAAGCTTTCTTT
TRBD2 TRBJ2-2 once TRBV4-3 CASSQGLAGSFAGELFF TGCGCCAGCAGCCAGGGACTAGCGGGATCGTTTGCCGGGGAGCTGTTTTTT
NA TRBJ1-5 once TRBV29-1 CSVAKTANSNQPQHF TGCAGCGTTGCCAAGACAGCTAATAGCAATCAGCCCCAGCATTTT
NA TRBJ1-3 NA TRBV21-1 CASTFGRVGNTIYF TGTGCCAGCACCTTTGGGAGGGTCGGAAACACCATATATTTT
TRBD1 TRBJ1-2 once TRBV9 CASSVAAGGDYGYTF TGTGCCAGCAGCGTAGCGGCAGGGGGCGACTATGGCTACACCTTC
NA TRBJ2-1 NA TRBV4-3 CASSQDNSPRRNEQFF TGCGCCAGCAGCCAGGACAACTCCCCCAGGCGGAATGAGCAGTTCTTC
NA TRBJ1-1 once TRBV27 CASSFPGLGRSNNTEAFF TGTGCCAGCAGTTTCCCGGGTCTCGGGAGAAGCAACAACACTGAAGCTTTCTTT
TRBD2 TRBJ2-1 NA TRBV3-1/TRBV3-2 CASRPSGINNEQFF TGTGCCAGCAGGCCTAGCGGAATCAACAATGAGCAGTTCTTC
NA TRBJ1-5 NA TRBV24-1 CATYKHRYSNQPQHF TGTGCCACCTATAAACACAGGTATAGCAATCAGCCCCAGCATTTT
NA TRBJ1-2 NA TRBV19 CASSITGPAPNYGYTF TGTGCCAGTAGTATAACAGGGCCGGCACCTAACTATGGCTACACCTTC
NA TRBJ2-7 NA TRBV7-2 CASSTSQGLFEQYF TGTGCCAGCAGCACCAGCCAAGGACTGTTCGAGCAGTACTTC
TRBD1 TRBJ1-2 NA TRBV6-5 CASSYTGDSLYGYTF TGTGCCAGCAGTTACACTGGGGACAGCCTTTATGGCTACACCTTC
NA TRBJ2-1 NA TRBV10-2 CASSSTELNEQFF TGCGCCAGCAGTTCCACAGAGCTCAATGAGCAGTTCTTC
TRBD2 TRBJ2-5 once TRBV9 CASSVGAGGETQYF TGTGCCAGCAGCGTAGGGGCGGGAGGGGAGACCCAGTACTTC
NA TRBJ2-5 NA TRBV4-1 CASSPTLRPRGQETQYF TGCGCCAGCAGCCCAACTTTACGGCCGAGGGGACAAGAGACCCAGTACTTC